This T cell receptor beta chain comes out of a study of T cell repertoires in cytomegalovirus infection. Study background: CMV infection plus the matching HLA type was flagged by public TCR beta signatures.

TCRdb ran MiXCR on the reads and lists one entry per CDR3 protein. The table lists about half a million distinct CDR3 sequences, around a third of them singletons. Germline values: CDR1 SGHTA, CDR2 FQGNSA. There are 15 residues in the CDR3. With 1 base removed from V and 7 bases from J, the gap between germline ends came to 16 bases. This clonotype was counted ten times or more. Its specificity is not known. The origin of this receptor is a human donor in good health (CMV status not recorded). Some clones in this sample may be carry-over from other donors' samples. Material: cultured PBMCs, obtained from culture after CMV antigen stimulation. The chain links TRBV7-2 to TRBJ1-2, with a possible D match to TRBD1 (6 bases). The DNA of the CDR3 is TGTGCCAGCAGCTTAGAGGGGGGACCGCCGACTGGCTACACCTTC. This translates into CASSLEGGPPTGYTF.